Only a few counts were recorded for the clone carrying this T cell receptor (beta chain). Its antigen is not known. The data stem from a study of identical twins. Findings and caveats of the study: Conclusions relied on cross-sectional statistical analysis, not following the same donors. Shared out-of-frame alpha sequences (those common to twins) showed excess low generation probability.

TCRdb analysed the 5' RACE reads with MiXCR anew, one entry per CDR3 protein. The sample contains 510,000 or so distinct CDR3 sequences, around 15% of which appear only once. CDR3 length equals 15 residues. Germline assignment: CDR1 SGHKS and CDR2 YYEKEE (reference sequence). The V gene lost 4 bases and the J gene lost 3 bases, with 13 bases spanning the gap. This same sample was also part of a study on yellow fever vaccine responses in identical twins.

The J gene is TRBJ2-2, the V gene TRBV5-5; a possible D gene is TRBD2 (6 bases). The source material was CD4+ T cells sorted from blood. The sequence was obtained from a woman aged 18-30 years in good health. CDR3 in amino acids: CASSHLSGYTGELFF. CDR3 bases: TGTGCCAGCAGCCATCTAAGCGGGTACACCGGGGAGCTGTTTTTT.